A selection of T cell receptor beta chains follows, all from one sample in a study of T cells in Graves' hyperthyroidism and ophthalmopathy. TCRdb recomputed calls from the multiplex PCR reads with MiXCR, one row per CDR3 protein. The table includes around 700,000 distinct CDR3 sequences, about 17% detected once. Sequencing was carried out using blood. These receptor sequences come from a woman in her 50s with Graves' hyperthyroidism that later progressed to Graves' ophthalmopathy. CDR3s include the opening cysteine and the closing phenylalanine or tryptophan. Fields, in order: D gene, J gene, clone size, V gene, CDR3 DNA, CDR3 protein. D genes are given only for firm matches. Clone size, where shown, is once, few, many, or a class for clones that have expanded.

.,TRBJ2-1,few,TRBV7-9,TGTGCCAGCAGCACCGCCCAGGGAGTACCCGACAATGAGCAGTTCTTC,CASSTAQGVPDNEQFF
.,TRBJ1-1,.,TRBV25-1,TGTGCCAGCTCCCCAAACAAACAGTCTGGAGCTTTCTTT,CASSPNKQSGAFF
.,TRBJ2-6,many,TRBV6-2/TRBV6-3,TGTGCCAGCAGTCCGACAGGCCGGTCCTCTGGGGCCAACGTCCTGACTTTC,CASSPTGRSSGANVLTF
.,TRBJ2-7,few,TRBV27,TGTGCCAGCAGTTTATCATCGTCCGGCGTCCACGAGCAGTACTTC,CASSLSSSGVHEQYF
TRBD1,TRBJ2-3,few,TRBV19,TGTGCCAGTAAACAGGGGTTATACACAGATACGCAGTATTTT,CASKQGLYTDTQYF
.,TRBJ1-2,few,TRBV29-1,TGCAGCACCCAGGTCGGGGGCCTCGGGGGCTACACCTTC,CSTQVGGLGGYTF
TRBD2,TRBJ2-1,few,TRBV20-1,TGCAGTGCCAGATTACCGAGCGGGGGGGCGGTTTACAATGAGCAGTTCTTC,CSARLPSGGAVYNEQFF
TRBD1,TRBJ2-5,few,TRBV19,TGTGCCAGTGCCCCGGGACAGCAAGAGACCCAGTACTTC,CASAPGQQETQYF
.,TRBJ2-3,.,TRBV5-1,TGCGCCAGCAGCTTGGCCGCCACAGCCTCCTACACAGATACGCAGTATTTT,CASSLAATASYTDTQYF
TRBD2,TRBJ2-7,.,TRBV6-5,TGTGCCAGTAGATTAGCGGGGCGAACCTACGAGCAGTACTTC,CASRLAGRTYEQYF
TRBD2,TRBJ2-1,many,TRBV5-1,TGCGCCAGCAGCCTACTTGGACTAGCGGGGGCCAACCCATTACAAACCTACAATGAGCAGTTCTTC,CASSLLGLAGANPLQTYNEQFF
.,TRBJ1-4,.,TRBV30,TGTGCCTGGAGTATCAATTCAGGGGCTAGGATAGAAAAACTGTTTTTT,CAWSINSGARIEKLFF
TRBD1,TRBJ1-1,few,TRBV10-3,TGTGCCACCAGGGGGTTGAACACTGAAGCTTTCTTT,CATRGLNTEAFF
TRBD1,TRBJ2-1,.,TRBV11-3,TGTGCCAGCAGCGAAACAGGGGTCAATGAGCAGTTCTTC,CASSETGVNEQFF
.,TRBJ2-3,many,TRBV14,TGTGCCAGCAGCCAAGGGGGGCGCGACACAGATACGCAGTATTTT,CASSQGGRDTDTQYF
.,TRBJ1-1,many,TRBV3-1,TGTGCCAGCAGCCAAGAAAAAGGGGCTTTGAACACTGAAGCTTTCTTT,CASSQEKGALNTEAFF
.,TRBJ1-5,.,TRBV6-1,TGTGCCAGCAACGAAGGGGTTGGCAATCAGCCCCAGCATTTT,CASNEGVGNQPQHF